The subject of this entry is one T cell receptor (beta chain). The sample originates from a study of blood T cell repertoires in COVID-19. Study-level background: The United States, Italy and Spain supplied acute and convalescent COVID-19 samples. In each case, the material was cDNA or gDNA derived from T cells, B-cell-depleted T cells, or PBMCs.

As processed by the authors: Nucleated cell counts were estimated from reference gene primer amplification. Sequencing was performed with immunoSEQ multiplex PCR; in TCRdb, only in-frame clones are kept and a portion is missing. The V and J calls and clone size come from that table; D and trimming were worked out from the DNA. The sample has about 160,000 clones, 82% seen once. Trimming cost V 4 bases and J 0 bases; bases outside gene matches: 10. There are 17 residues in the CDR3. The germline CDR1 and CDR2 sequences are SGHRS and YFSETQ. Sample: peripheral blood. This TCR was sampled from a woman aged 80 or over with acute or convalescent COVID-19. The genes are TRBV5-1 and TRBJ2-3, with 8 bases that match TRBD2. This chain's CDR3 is CASSRATSGLSTDTQYF. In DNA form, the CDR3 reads TGCGCCAGCAGCCGAGCCACTAGCGGTCTTAGCACAGATACGCAGTATTTT.